This T cell receptor (beta chain) was sequenced during a study of radiotherapy plus CTLA-4 blockade in lung cancer. Whole-study findings and limits: Radiotherapy was combined with ipilimumab, and tumor-derived TCR clones then expanded in blood.

Sequencing was performed with immunoSEQ multiplex PCR; in TCRdb, only in-frame clones are kept and a portion is missing. Of about 73,000 clones listed, around 86% are singletons. The CDR3 length is 16 residues. The V gene's germline CDR1 is MNHNY and CDR2 SVGAGI (reference sequence). V gave up 0 bases and J gave up 6 bases, with 17 bases separating them. Each patient with chemo-refractory metastatic non-small-cell lung cancer was treated with focal radiation plus CTLA-4 blockade using ipilimumab. About this clone itself: Antigen: not known.

The sample was peripheral blood, taken from a patient treated with radiotherapy plus ipilimumab. The clonotype was recovered from a human donor with non-small cell lung cancer that progressed on radiotherapy plus ipilimumab. The V and J genes are TRBV6-6 and TRBJ2-5, with D possibly TRBD1 on 6 matching bases. The CDR3 DNA sequence: TGTGCCAGCAGTTACTCCCTGCGCAGGGGACAAAAGACCCAGTACTTC. This sequence encodes CASSYSLRRGQKTQYF.